Described below is a single TCR beta chain sequence and its context. The clone's antigen remains unknown. Base quality data are lacking; no much larger clone is found one base away. Genomic DNA was extracted from sorted cells for sequencing of the TCRbeta CDR3 region. The immunoSEQ Assay was used for sequencing of TCRbeta CDR3 regions. The immuneACCESS repertoire file appears here via TCRdb, limited to in-frame rearrangements. These files lack a portion of the clones; in checked studies, under half of the deficit traces to unresolved V genes, and the cause of the others is not known. The sample table contains roughly 120,000 clones; only one count was recorded for about nine tenths of them. In total, the top ten clones hold 0.25% to 0.3% of the sample. V is shortened by 8 bases, J by 2 bases, and the region joining them spans 6 bases. In the germline V gene, CDR1 corresponds to ENHRY and CDR2 to SYGVKD. The CDR3 measures 12 amino acids from cysteine to phenylalanine. The only DNA kept is the CDR3, 36 bases in frame from the first base.

The data are from a study of OX40 agonist ivuxolimab in advanced cancers. Background for the entire study: Ivuxolimab was a fully human IgG2 agonistic monoclonal antibody targeting the costimulatory receptor OX40 (CD134). Intravenous ivuxolimab was administered to patients every 2 weeks at six dose levels: 0.01, 0.1, 0.3, 1.5, 3 and 10 mg/kg. The monotherapy dose-escalation portion (N ≈ 55 patients) of the phase I ivuxolimab trial is reported in the paper. Peripheral TCRbeta sequencing was intended to test whether TCR sequence diversity was altered and clonal T-cell expansion was caused by ivuxolimab. Patients were allowed to have had prior anti-PD-1, anti-PD-L1 or anti-CTLA-4 therapy, and approximately 37% of the dose-escalation patients had been treated with checkpoint inhibitors. In the dose-escalation cohort, 82.7% of patients were male, and the mean age was roughly 60 years, with a range of about 20 to 90. Partial responses were achieved by three dose-escalation patients, of whom one had hepatocellular carcinoma and two had cutaneous melanoma. Of the 50 to 55 patients in dose escalation, around 19 had hepatocellular carcinoma, roughly 15 had melanoma, 9 had renal cell carcinoma and 9 had head and neck cancer. Points the paper makes about the study in general: Low levels of normalized T-cell clonal expansion were also seen in some patients who did not respond. On average, CD8+ T cells showed more expanded clones than CD4+ T cells after ivuxolimab. In the 0.1-3.0 mg/kg groups, partial responders had among the lowest normalized peripheral clonal expansion, particularly in CD8+ T cells. The antigen specificity of the clonally expanded peripheral T cells was not determined. At doses of 0.1 to 3.0 mg/kg, clonal expansion of both CD4+ and CD8+ blood T cells was observed from baseline to week 6.

Patients with a history of autoimmune disease or receiving systemic immunosuppression were excluded from the trial. Peripheral blood for TCR sequencing was collected from all dose cohorts at baseline, on cycle 4 day 1, and on cycle 7 day 1. The samples were drawn from a first-in-human, open-label, multicenter phase I dose-escalation trial of ivuxolimab. The trial enrolled adults with locally advanced or metastatic head and neck squamous cell, hepatocellular, melanoma or renal cell carcinoma. CD4+ and CD8+ T cells were sorted separately from peripheral blood before TCR sequencing. This chain joins TRBV10-3 to TRBJ2-2, with no reliable assignment of the D segment. This TCR was sampled from an adult with an advanced solid tumor such as melanoma, head and neck, liver or kidney cancer. The sequencing here drew on CD4+ or CD8+ T cells sorted from blood, taken in a trial of the OX40 agonist ivuxolimab. For the CDR3, the sequence is CAIGPNTGELFF. DNA sequence: TGTGCCATCGGGCCTAACACCGGGGAGCTGTTTTTT.